These 20 T cell receptor beta chains were all obtained from the same sample, sequenced in a study of blood T cell repertoires in COVID-19 (dated by TCRdb to about 2020). The receptor library was made with the immunoSEQ multiplex PCR assay. The source is immuneACCESS, and TCRdb retained only in-frame sequences with V and J called. Part of the clones is not carried over; for the studies checked, unresolved V genes explain less than half of this, and the remainder is unexplained. This sample is represented by 260,000 or so clones; 65% to 90% of them were singletons. Around 15% of the sample lies in the top ten. Input material: PBMCs or T cells enriched from blood (not recorded which). The receptors were gathered from a young man who had recovered from COVID-19.

This clone appeared a few times. The chain recombines TRBV7-9 with TRBJ2-7, with D maybe TRBD1 (5 bases). This CDR3 has 12 residues. Trimming took 2 bases from V and 6 from J, leaving 8 bases between them. Germline V gene data show CDR1 as SEHNR and CDR2 as FQNEAQ (reference sequence). CDR3 region: CASSLLGVEQYF. The CDR3 bases are TGTGCCAGCAGCTTACTAGGGGTCGAGCAGTACTTC.

This sequence joins TRBV6-5 and TRBJ2-3; D is perhaps TRBD1 (5 bases). The CDR3 contains 13 residues. Germline loops: CDR1 MNHEY, CDR2 SVGAGI. V was cut by 3 bases and J by 8 bases, with 12 bases left in between. CDR3 bases: TGTGCCAGCAGTTATGGCCAGGGCGGTACGCAGTATTTT. It translates to CASSYGQGGTQYF.

The gene calls are TRBV27 and TRBJ2-3; 7 bases agree with TRBD2. The CDR3 has 20 amino acids. V shed 5 bases and J 5 bases; nucleotides not matched to a gene: 25. CDR1 and CDR2 from the germline V gene are MNHEY and SMNVEV (reference sequence). CDR3: CASSPRGGLLRRKGEDTQYF. The CDR3 DNA follows: TGTGCCAGCAGTCCCCGCGGGGGACTCTTGCGCCGGAAAGGGGAAGATACGCAGTATTTT.

This clone appeared a few times. V and J are TRBV5-6 and TRBJ1-3, with D unresolved. Trimming removed 2 bases from V and 4 bases from J, with 13 bases in between. Germline CDR1 and CDR2: SGHDT and YYEEEE. The CDR3 is 15 amino acids. The CDR3: CASSFSGGSGNTIYF. CDR3 coding DNA: TGTGCCAGCAGCTTTAGCGGAGGGTCAGGAAACACCATATATTTT. The full variable domain, completed using reference TRBV5-6 and TRBJ1-3, is DAGVTQSPTHLIKTRGQQVTLRCSPKSGHDTVSWYQQALGQGPQFIFQYYEEEERQRGNFPDRFSGHQFPNYSSELNVNALLLGDSALYLCASSFSGGSGNTIYFGEGSWLTVV.

J is TRBJ1-2 and V is TRBV28; 7 bases agree with TRBD1. Trimming took 0 bases from V and 6 from J; bases not matched to a gene: 7. The germline CDR1 and CDR2 sequences are MDHEN and SYDVKM. The length of the CDR3 is 15 residues. The CDR3 sequence is CASSLWQGVGDGYTF. CDR3 nucleotides: TGTGCCAGCAGTTTATGGCAGGGGGTGGGTGATGGCTACACCTTC.

The V and J genes are TRBV7-9 and TRBJ1-4; 12 bases match TRBD1. Germline-derived CDR1 and CDR2 are SEHNR and FQNEAQ (reference sequence). V shed 5 bases, J shed 7 bases, and the junction held 5 bases outside the gene matches. This CDR3 has 15 residues. The CDR3 sequence is CASSLGTGGSEKLFF. In DNA form, the CDR3 reads TGTGCCAGCAGCCTAGGGACAGGGGGCAGTGAAAAACTGTTTTTT.

The chain links TRBV5-5 to TRBJ2-1, with a tentative D call TRBD1 (6 bases). The germline CDR1 and CDR2 sequences are SGHKS and YYEKEE (reference sequence). This CDR3 contains 13 residues. Trimming cost V 4 bases and J 7 bases, with 12 bases left between them. Here the CDR3 DNA reads TGTGCCAGCAGCCCCGGGACACAAAATGAGCAGTTCTTC. This codes for CASSPGTQNEQFF.

Here the CDR3 reads CASSSRRDLPYEQYF. CDR3 bases: TGTGCCAGCAGCTCCCGCAGGGATCTTCCCTACGAGCAGTACTTC. The rearrangement uses TRBV7-8 and TRBJ2-7; TRBD1 might be the D (5 bases). The CDR3 contains 15 residues. Trimming cost V 4 bases and J 2 bases, with 15 bases left between them. Per the germline V gene, CDR1 is SGHVS and CDR2 is FQNEAQ.

The V and J genes are TRBV7-3 and TRBJ2-3; 7 bases align to TRBD2. The CDR3 spans 15 residues. Looked up from germline, CDR1 is SGHTA and CDR2 is FQGTGA. V gave up 2 bases and J gave up 2 bases; unmatched junction bases: 4. This chain's CDR3 is CASSLGGLDTDTQYF. In nucleotides, the CDR3 is TGTGCCAGCAGCTTAGGAGGACTAGACACAGATACGCAGTATTTT.

This chain uses TRBV5-1 with TRBJ2-6, with a tentative D call TRBD2 (5 bases). Germline assignment: CDR1 SGHRS and CDR2 YFSETQ. The length of the CDR3 is 17 residues. The V end lost 0 bases, the J end lost 0 bases, and 10 bases lay between the germline ends. DNA for the CDR3: TGCGCCAGCAGCTTGGGAGGGTCCTTCTCTGGGGCCAACGTCCTGACTTTC. Amino acid sequence: CASSLGGSFSGANVLTF.

The CDR3 DNA reads TGTGCCAGCAGCGTTGGGGGCCCACCCCCAGAGACCCAGTACTTC. Amino acids: CASSVGGPPPETQYF. This chain connects TRBV9 to TRBJ2-5; tentatively, D is TRBD1 (6 bases). The V and J ends lost 2 bases and 4 bases respectively, with 15 bases between them. The CDR3 extends over 15 amino acids. Germline CDR1 is SGDLS and CDR2 is YYNGEE.

The CDR3 loop reads CASRQSTGSGYTF. The CDR3, as DNA: TGCGCCAGCAGGCAGTCAACAGGGTCGGGCTACACCTTC. The chain has TRBV5-1 and TRBJ1-2; D is perhaps TRBD1 (6 bases). The CDR3 is 13 residues long. CDR1 and CDR2 from the germline V gene are SGHRS and YFSETQ. The V end was cut by 5 bases, the J end by 8 bases, with 16 bases between. Supplemented by reference TRBV5-1 and TRBJ1-2, the full variable domain reads KAGVTQTPRYLIKTRGQQVTLSCSPISGHRSVSWYQQTPGQGLQFLFEYFSETQRNKGNFPGRFSGRQFSNSRSEMNVSTLELGDSALYLCASRQSTGSGYTFGSGTRLTVV.

V usage is TRBV6-1 and J usage is TRBJ1-2; the D is unclear. The CDR3 consists of 14 residues. V was clipped by 3 bases and J by 8 bases, with 16 bases between them. Germline CDR1 MNHNS, CDR2 SASEGT. The CDR3 loop reads CASSEVSVLYGYTF. The CDR3 bases are TGTGCCAGCAGTGAGGTCTCTGTCCTCTACGGCTACACCTTC.

This chain uses TRBV19 with TRBJ2-1, with 12 bases identical to TRBD2. V lost 5 bases to trimming and J lost 7 bases; unmatched junction nucleotides: 3. The CDR3 has 14 residues. Germline V gives CDR1 LNHDA, CDR2 SQIVND (reference sequence). The CDR3 DNA sequence: TGTGCCAGTAGTGCGACTAGCGGGAGTAATGAGCAGTTCTTC. Translating it yields CASSATSGSNEQFF.

J is TRBJ1-5 and V is TRBV28; D is unclear. Trimming cost V 7 bases and J 3 bases, with 16 bases left between them. CDR3 length: 15 residues. Germline assignment: CDR1 MDHEN and CDR2 SYDVKM. CDR3 loop: CASTPGPRDNQPQHF. Here the CDR3 DNA reads TGTGCCAGCACCCCTGGCCCGAGGGACAATCAGCCCCAGCATTTT.

The chain is built from TRBV30 and TRBJ1-5; D might be TRBD1 (5 bases). This CDR3 spans 15 amino acids. Trimming took off 0 bases at V and 9 bases at J, with 18 bases between the two ends. Per germline, CDR1 GTSNPN and CDR2 SVGIG (reference sequence). For the CDR3, the DNA is TGTGCCTGGAGTGTATCTTTGGAGGGGCCGGGGCCCCAGCATTTT. Encoded protein: CAWSVSLEGPGPQHF.

The V gene is TRBV18, the J gene TRBJ1-2, with 7 positions matching TRBD1. The V gene's germline CDR1 is KGHSH and CDR2 LQKENI. This CDR3 contains 13 residues. V lost 3 bases, J lost 6 bases, and 4 bases stayed unmatched. The CDR3 DNA sequence: TGTGCCAGCTCACCGCAGGGGGTTGATGGCTACACCTTC. This encodes CASSPQGVDGYTF.

The chain uses TRBV29-1 and TRBJ2-5; 9 nucleotides line up with TRBD1. The germline gives CDR1 SQVTM, CDR2 ANQGSEA. V trimming: 4 bases; J trimming: 2 bases; junction bases outside the gene matches: 5. The CDR3 runs to 14 residues. DNA of the CDR3: TGCAGCGTTGGGGGGACAGGGACGCAAGAGACCCAGTACTTC. The encoded protein is CSVGGTGTQETQYF.

This clone has more than one count but fewer than ten. This chain uses TRBV6-4 with TRBJ2-2; the D is unclear. Germline V gives CDR1 MRHNA, CDR2 SNTAGT. The germline V and J ends were trimmed by 3 bases and 0 bases, with 5 bases remaining between them. CDR3 length equals 14 residues. The CDR3 DNA reads as TGTGCCAGCAGTGATGACACGAACACCGGGGAGCTGTTTTTT. Translating it yields CASSDDTNTGELFF.

This clone was detected a few times. The rearrangement joins TRBV10-1 to TRBJ2-1; TRBD2 is a possible D gene (7 bases). V was trimmed by 3 bases and J by 3 bases, leaving 12 bases between them. This CDR3 is 15 amino acids long. The germline V gene has CDR1 WNHNN and CDR2 SYGVQD (reference sequence). This CDR3 is CASSEGGGLYNEQFF. As DNA, the CDR3 is TGCGCCAGCAGTGAAGGGGGGGGACTCTACAATGAGCAGTTCTTC.